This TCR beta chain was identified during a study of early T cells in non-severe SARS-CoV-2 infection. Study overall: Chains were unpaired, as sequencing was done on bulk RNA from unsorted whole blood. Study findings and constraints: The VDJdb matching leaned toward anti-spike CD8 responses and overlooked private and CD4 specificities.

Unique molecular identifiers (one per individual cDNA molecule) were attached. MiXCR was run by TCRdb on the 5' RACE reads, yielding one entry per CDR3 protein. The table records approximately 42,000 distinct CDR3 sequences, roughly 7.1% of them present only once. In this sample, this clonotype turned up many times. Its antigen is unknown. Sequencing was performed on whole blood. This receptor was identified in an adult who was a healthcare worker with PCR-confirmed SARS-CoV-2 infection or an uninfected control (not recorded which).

The CDR3: CASSPLGGTDTQYF. The CDR3 coding sequence is TGTGCCAGCAGCCCCCTAGGCGGCACAGATACGCAGTATTTT. The rearrangement joins TRBV7-8 to TRBJ2-3; D gene ambiguous. The CDR3 contains 14 residues. The germline V gene encodes CDR1 SGHVS and CDR2 FQNEAQ. Trimming took off 5 bases at V and 1 base at J, with 10 bases between the two ends.